This TCR beta chain was profiled in a study of T-cell reconstitution after alpha-beta-depleted transplantation in children. In regard to this clonotype: The antigen remains unidentified.

Germline assignment: CDR1 SGDLS and CDR2 YYNGEE. Trimming removed 1 base at V and 6 bases at J, with 13 bases between. The CDR3 has 15 amino acids. Unique molecular identifiers were used in preparing the TCRbeta library. TCRdb re-derived calls from the PCR reads in MiXCR, one entry per CDR3 protein. The sample carries hundreds of thousands of distinct CDR3 sequences, roughly 13% recorded once. General observations from the study: At around two months after transplant, the alpha-beta T cells were reportedly derived from several hundred expanded clones that came from non-depleted graft cells. Some patients showed high day-60 TCRbeta diversity, which derived from surviving recipient T cells and thymic progenitors. T-cell numbers and diversity, one year after transplant, stemmed largely from T cells that were newly produced.

The clonotype was recovered from a male patient younger than 18 who had a stem cell transplant for acute myeloid leukemia, so the T cells may come from the graft donor. Source: PBMCs, mostly from graft donor cells, taken 360 days after TCRalphabeta/CD19-depleted stem cell transplant. The chain has TRBV9 and TRBJ1-4, with D hard to call. As DNA, the CDR3 is TGTGCCAGCAGCGTAACGGGAGGGTACGATGAAAAACTGTTTTTT. This encodes CASSVTGGYDEKLFF.